Shown below are 20 T cell receptor beta chains from a single sample sequenced in a study of response to subunit inactivated influenza vaccine. One entry per CDR3 protein, called by TCRdb with MiXCR from the RT-PCR reads. This sample has around 570,000 distinct CDR3 sequences; less than 8% occur once, and the top ten carry 10% to 15%. This specimen was PBMCs from blood, taken roughly 24 months after vaccination. The source of these receptors is a man in his fifties or sixties who received an inactivated influenza vaccine.

This chain joins TRBV7-2 and TRBJ2-2; no clear D gene. CDR3 length equals 15 residues. In germline, CDR1 is SGHTA, CDR2 FQGNSA. With 0 bases removed from V and 2 bases from J, the gap between germline ends came to 7 bases. CDR3 protein: CASSLAVINTGELFF. In DNA, the CDR3 is TGTGCCAGCAGCTTAGCGGTCATCAACACCGGGGAGCTGTTTTTT.

V gene TRBV20-1 combines with J gene TRBJ2-7; 7 bases align to TRBD2. The length of the CDR3 is 15 residues. Germline V CDR1 and CDR2: DFQATT, SNEGSKA (reference sequence). Trimming cost V 4 bases and J 7 bases; bases outside gene matches: 16. CDR3 region: CSATRLAEGSGEQYF. As DNA, the CDR3 is TGCAGTGCTACCAGACTAGCTGAGGGGTCGGGGGAGCAGTACTTC.

This clonotype was picked up many times. The V and J genes are TRBV15 and TRBJ2-3; no clear D gene. Germline V CDR1 and CDR2: LNHNV, YYDKDF (reference sequence). Trimming left V 6 bases short and J 0 bases short, with 4 bases between. This CDR3 has 12 residues. The CDR3 protein is CATRESTDTQYF. The CDR3 nucleotides read TGTGCCACCAGGGAGAGCACAGATACGCAGTATTTT.

The table lists this clonotype with a few counts. J is TRBJ2-1 and V is TRBV20-1; 8 bases are a match to TRBD2. V gave up 5 bases and J gave up 2 bases; unmatched junction bases: 8. Germline CDR1 and CDR2: DFQATT and SNEGSKA (reference sequence). This CDR3 comprises 15 residues. The CDR3 spells CSAQRGRTTYNEQFF. The DNA of the CDR3 is TGCAGTGCTCAACGCGGGAGGACCACCTACAATGAGCAGTTCTTC.

CDR3 region: CASSPPGLADVYEQYF. The DNA for the CDR3 is TGTGCCAGCTCACCGCCGGGACTAGCGGATGTCTACGAGCAGTACTTC. The chain recombines TRBV18 with TRBJ2-7; 11 nucleotides align to TRBD2. The V gene's germline CDR1 is KGHSH and CDR2 LQKENI. The CDR3 is 16 residues long. The V and J ends lost 3 bases and 3 bases, in that order; junction bases with no gene match: 7.

Here the CDR3 DNA reads TGTGCCAGCAGCCGAGGGGGATTAGCGGGAGCTCTAGATACGCAGTATTTT. This gives the protein CASSRGGLAGALDTQYF. This sequence joins TRBV28 and TRBJ2-3; 9 nucleotides line up with TRBD2. Germline loops: CDR1 MDHEN, CDR2 SYDVKM. This CDR3 has 17 amino acids. V lost 6 bases and J lost 5; bases outside the gene matches: 15.

CDR3 sequence: CASSQDRSGGNYGYTF. DNA of the CDR3: TGTGCCAGCAGCCAAGATCGGTCGGGAGGTAACTATGGCTACACCTTC. This sequence joins TRBV4-2 and TRBJ1-2; no firm D call. The CDR3 is 16 amino acids. Deletions cut 0 bases from V and 1 base from J, with 12 bases between. Germline CDR1 and CDR2: LGHNA and YNFKEQ.

This CDR3 reads CASSLDSSANTGELFF. CDR3 nucleotides: TGTGCCAGCAGCTTAGACTCTAGCGCGAACACCGGGGAGCTGTTTTTT. The chain links TRBV7-3 to TRBJ2-2, with D perhaps matching TRBD2 (6 bases). The V end lost 2 bases, the J end lost 0 bases, and 10 bases lay between the germline ends. This CDR3 comprises 16 residues. Germline CDR1 reads SGHTA; CDR2 reads FQGTGA.

This clonotype was found many times. The chain links TRBV15 to TRBJ2-5, with 14 positions matching TRBD2. Trimming at V came to 5 bases and at J to 5 bases, leaving 4 bases not matched to a gene. The length of the CDR3 is 15 residues. The germline V gene encodes CDR1 LNHNV and CDR2 YYDKDF (reference sequence). The CDR3 loop is CATSSRTSGRETQYF. Here the CDR3 DNA reads TGTGCCACCAGCTCCCGGACTAGCGGGAGGGAGACCCAGTACTTC.

This clonotype was picked up a small number of times. This rearrangement joins TRBV20-1 to TRBJ1-5; D call uncertain. Germline V gene lookup returns CDR1 DFQATT and CDR2 SNEGSKA (reference sequence). This CDR3 is built from 14 residues. The V gene lost 2 bases and the J gene lost 0 bases, with 8 bases spanning the gap. The CDR3 here is CSARQDSSNQPQHF. Here the CDR3 DNA reads TGCAGTGCTAGACAGGACTCTAGCAATCAGCCCCAGCATTTT.

In its sample, this clonotype was seen many times. The chain employs TRBV6-2 or TRBV6-3 and TRBJ2-5; the D is unclear. With 3 bases removed from V and 0 bases from J, the gap between germline ends came to 8 bases. The CDR3 length is 14 residues. The germline gives CDR1 MNHEY, CDR2 SVGEGT. Here the CDR3 reads CASSYLLNQETQYF. The CDR3 nucleotides are TGTGCCAGCAGTTATCTGTTGAACCAAGAGACCCAGTACTTC.

This clonotype was recorded a few times. The chain couples TRBV7-2 to TRBJ1-1; D not resolved. Germline assignment: CDR1 SGHTA and CDR2 FQGNSA. V was trimmed by 1 base and J by 5 bases, leaving 20 bases between them. The CDR3 contains 17 residues. CDR3 loop: CASSLGPGYGFVTEAFF. CDR3 DNA sequence: TGTGCCAGCAGCTTAGGTCCGGGGTATGGTTTTGTGACTGAAGCTTTCTTT.

This clonotype was seen only a few times. The junction does not match germline at one end; this may be a read error. The genes are TRBV4-1 and TRBJ1-4, with a possible D match to TRBD1 (6 bases). CDR1 is MGHRA and CDR2 is YSYEKL in the germline V gene. The CDR3 is made up of 15 amino acids. This chain's CDR3 is CVSTPGEGWGEKLFF. The CDR3 DNA reads as TGCGTCAGCACCCCAGGGGAAGGGTGGGGAGAAAAACTGTTTTTT.

The chain couples TRBV11-2 to TRBJ2-3, with TRBD2 as a possible D gene (6 bases). CDR3 length: 13 residues. Germline V lookup: CDR1 SGHAT, CDR2 FQNNGV. V was clipped by 3 bases and J by 5 bases, with 9 bases between them. The CDR3 coding sequence is TGTGCCAGCAGCTTCGGGAGCCGAGATACGCAGTATTTT. It specifies CASSFGSRDTQYF.

This clonotype was recorded at least ten times. CDR3 amino acids: CASSEGVNEQFF. In DNA, the CDR3 is TGTGCCAGCAGCGAGGGGGTCAATGAGCAGTTCTTC. The chain joins TRBV11-2 to TRBJ2-1; a possible D gene is TRBD1 (6 bases). The CDR3 extends over 12 amino acids. The germline V gene encodes CDR1 SGHAT and CDR2 FQNNGV. Trimming cost V 5 bases and J 6 bases, with 8 bases left between them.

The chain employs TRBV7-2 and TRBJ1-5; D unclear. Germline V lookup: CDR1 SGHTA, CDR2 FQGNSA. The CDR3 covers 15 residues. The V gene lost 5 bases and the J gene lost 3 bases, with 14 bases spanning the gap. The CDR3 is CASSANLGPNQPQHF. DNA for the CDR3: TGTGCCAGCAGCGCCAACCTCGGGCCCAATCAGCCCCAGCATTTT. Full variable domain (remainder filled in from reference TRBV7-2 and TRBJ1-5): GAGVSQSPSNKVTEKGKDVELRCDPISGHTALYWYRQSLGQGLEFLIYFQGNSAPDKSGLPSDRFSAERTGGSVSTLTIQRTQQEDSAVYLCASSANLGPNQPQHFGDGTRLSIL.

This clonotype came up many times. The chain joins TRBV10-3 to TRBJ1-4; no reliable D call. The germline CDR1 and CDR2 sequences are ENHRY and SYGVKD. With 7 bases removed from V and 6 bases from J, the gap between germline ends came to 12 bases. This CDR3 has 13 amino acids. CDR3 loop: CAIKAEPDEKLFF. The CDR3 DNA reads TGTGCCATCAAGGCCGAACCGGATGAAAAACTGTTTTTT.

The chain combines TRBV18 with TRBJ1-2; D remains ambiguous. The CDR3 consists of 14 residues. V shed 0 bases and J shed 4 bases, with 9 bases lying between them. Per the germline V gene, CDR1 is KGHSH and CDR2 is LQKENI. CDR3 residues: CASSPPGRSYGYTF. Here the CDR3 DNA reads TGTGCCAGCTCACCACCTGGGCGGAGCTATGGCTACACCTTC.

This clonotype was seen only a few times. The chain links TRBV7-2 to TRBJ1-1; D gene unclear. The germline V gene encodes CDR1 SGHTA and CDR2 FQGNSA. The length of the CDR3 is 15 residues. V dropped 5 bases and J dropped 0 bases, with 13 bases sitting between them. The chain's CDR3 is CASSTRGVMNTEAFF. The CDR3 coding sequence is TGTGCCAGCAGCACTCGCGGGGTCATGAACACTGAAGCTTTCTTT.

CDR3 loop: CASNSTRASGQNEQFF. The DNA for the CDR3 is TGTGCCAGCAACTCCACTAGGGCTAGCGGACAGAATGAGCAGTTCTTC. The J gene is TRBJ2-1, the V gene TRBV21-1; TRBD2, as called in the table, went unchecked against the DNA. TRBV21-1 is an annotated pseudogene. The length of the CDR3 is 16 residues.